This TCR beta chain was recovered during a study of blood T cell repertoires in COVID-19. Study in general: Sites in the United States, Italy and Spain provided acute and convalescent COVID-19 samples.

Participant age was roughly 18 to 100 years, and participants resided in fewer than 25 US areas. Exposed participants encountered a COVID-19 case during the 2 weeks preceding study entry. This clone has a handful of counts. Study processing details: Counts of nucleated cells, estimated from reference gene primer amplification, were obtained. Only in-frame clones appear in the TCRdb table, and some are missing; sequencing was by immunoSEQ multiplex PCR. That table supplies the V and J calls and clone size; D and trimming were determined from the DNA. The table lists a few hundred thousand clones, approximately 86% of them singletons. Trimming removed 2 bases at V and 2 bases at J, with 10 bases between. Germline assignment: CDR1 LNHNV and CDR2 YYDKDF (reference sequence). The CDR3 runs to 15 residues.

This clonotype was sampled from a woman younger than 45 who had been exposed to COVID-19. The V call is TRBV15, the J call TRBJ2-1, with D possibly being TRBD1 (5 bases). The material sequenced was PBMCs or T cells enriched from blood (not recorded which). The CDR3 nucleotides are TGTGCCACCAGCAGAACAGGTCTAACCTACAATGAGCAGTTCTTC. Residues: CATSRTGLTYNEQFF.